The 23 T cell receptor beta chains below were found in one sample sequenced in a study of human T cells and chemical hapten exposure. TCRdb independently ran MiXCR on the RACE reads; one entry per CDR3 protein. The data show 190,000 or so distinct CDR3 sequences, more than 20% seen once. The time point is: patch test 3, about 24 weeks after DPC sensitization. Treatment reported: therapeutic diphenylcyclopropenone sensitization with weekly scalp DPC. Sequencing used whole blood, obtained in connection with sensitization to the hapten diphenylcyclopropenone (DPC). These receptors were obtained from a woman between 35 and 50 years old with alopecia areata. Some clones in this sample may be carry-over from other donors' samples.

This clonotype was seen ten or more times. The V call is TRBV20-1, the J call TRBJ1-5; perhaps TRBD1 as D (5 bases). Trimming took off 5 bases at V and 3 bases at J, with 8 bases between the two ends. Germline CDR1 and CDR2: DFQATT and SNEGSKA (reference sequence). The length of the CDR3 is 12 residues. As DNA, the CDR3 is TGCAGTGCTCCGGGGGACAATCAGCCCCAGCATTTT. Protein sequence: CSAPGDNQPQHF.

The gene calls are TRBV6-5 and TRBJ1-3; D perhaps matches TRBD1 (5 bases). Trimming pared 0 bases from V and 0 bases from J, leaving 6 bases between. CDR3 size: 15 residues. The germline V gene has CDR1 MNHEY and CDR2 SVGAGI. CDR3 nucleotides: TGTGCCAGCAGTTACTCGAGGGGCTCTGGAAACACCATATATTTT. It yields the protein CASSYSRGSGNTIYF.

This sequence joins TRBV29-1 and TRBJ1-2, with 8 bases that match TRBD1. Per germline, CDR1 SQVTM and CDR2 ANQGSEA. This CDR3 has 12 residues. The V and J ends lost 7 bases and 1 base, in that order; junction bases with no gene match: 2. The CDR3 nucleotides are TGCAGCGGGGGACAGGATAACTATGGCTACACCTTC. Translation gives CSGGQDNYGYTF.

This clonotype has a count of ten or more. The chain combines TRBV3-1 with TRBJ1-5; 7 positions agree with TRBD1. This CDR3 region has 15 residues. Per the germline V gene, CDR1 is LGHDT and CDR2 is YNNKEL (reference sequence). V dropped 2 bases and J dropped 2; count of bases not matched to a gene: 3. This CDR3 reads CASSQRQGGNQPQHF. As DNA, the CDR3 is TGTGCCAGCAGCCAAAGACAGGGAGGCAATCAGCCCCAGCATTTT.

This clonotype turned up a few times. This sequence joins TRBV7-8 and TRBJ2-1; D possibly corresponds to TRBD2 (6 bases). From germline, CDR1 is SGHVS and CDR2 FQNEAQ. V dropped 4 bases and J dropped 4 bases, with 20 bases sitting between them. CDR3 length equals 17 residues. CDR3 residues: CASSSLGPSVGYNEQFF. CDR3 DNA sequence: TGTGCCAGCAGCTCCCTGGGGCCTAGCGTAGGATACAATGAGCAGTTCTTC.

The table lists this clonotype with many counts. The chain links TRBV28 to TRBJ2-1; 8 bases fit TRBD2. This CDR3 contains 15 residues. Per germline, CDR1 MDHEN and CDR2 SYDVKM. J gave up 0 bases and V 8 bases, and 6 bases lay outside the gene matches. As DNA, the CDR3 is TGTGCCAGCCTAGCGGGTGAAGTCTCCTACAATGAGCAGTTCTTC. Protein product: CASLAGEVSYNEQFF.

The sample holds a few counts of this clonotype. This chain joins TRBV7-4 and TRBJ2-7; possibly TRBD1 for D (5 bases). The germline V and J ends were trimmed by 3 bases and 7 bases, with 16 bases remaining between them. This CDR3 is 14 amino acids long. Per germline, CDR1 SGHVT and CDR2 SQSDAQ. Here the CDR3 DNA reads TGTGCCAGCAGCTTGTCAGGGTGGGCGGATGAGCAGTACTTC. Translating it yields CASSLSGWADEQYF.

CDR3 protein: CASSGQGPVETQYF. The CDR3 DNA reads as TGTGCCAGCAGTGGACAGGGTCCAGTTGAGACCCAGTACTTC. The J gene is TRBJ2-5, the V gene TRBV12-3 or TRBV12-4, with 8 bases matching TRBD1. The length of the CDR3 is 14 residues. V dropped 5 bases and J dropped 5; count of bases not matched to a gene: 7.

The sample holds a few counts of this clonotype. In nucleotides, the CDR3 is TGTGCCAGCAGTCCCACAGGGCCCCTGAACACTGAAGCTTTCTTT. Amino acids: CASSPTGPLNTEAFF. V gene TRBV12-3 or TRBV12-4 combines with J gene TRBJ1-1, with a possible D match to TRBD1 (6 bases). The V gene lost 5 bases and the J gene lost 0 bases, with 13 bases spanning the gap. The CDR3 is 15 amino acids.

V is TRBV28 and J is TRBJ1-2, with 9 bases lining up with TRBD1. This CDR3 comprises 14 residues. Per germline, CDR1 MDHEN and CDR2 SYDVKM. The junction had 5 bases not matched to a gene; V was cut back by 5 bases and J by 4 bases. The CDR3 reads CASSPTGGTYGYTF. The CDR3 nucleotides are TGTGCCAGCAGTCCGACAGGGGGGACCTATGGCTACACCTTC.

The chain is built from TRBV2 and TRBJ2-3; D gene ambiguous. The germline CDR1 and CDR2 sequences are SNHLY and FYNNEI. Trimming took off 1 base at V and 4 bases at J, with 6 bases between the two ends. The CDR3 totals 13 residues. The CDR3 nucleotides are TGTGCCAGCAGTGAAGGGGCCCCAGATACGCAGTATTTT. It yields the protein CASSEGAPDTQYF. Based on the CDR3 plus reference TRBV2 and TRBJ2-3, the full variable domain is EPEVTQTPSHQVTQMGQEVILRCVPISNHLYFYWYRQILGQKVEFLVSFYNNEISEKSEIFDDQFSVERPDGSNFTLKIRSTKLEDSAMYFCASSEGAPDTQYFGPGTRLTVL.

The rearrangement uses TRBV15 and TRBJ1-1; possible D gene TRBD1, 5 bases. The V and J ends lost 3 bases and 5 bases respectively, with 16 bases between them. The CDR3 contains 15 residues. The germline V gene encodes CDR1 LNHNV and CDR2 YYDKDF (reference sequence). The chain's CDR3 is CATSRKKYQGTEAFF. CDR3 sequence (DNA): TGTGCCACCAGCAGGAAAAAATACCAGGGAACTGAAGCTTTCTTT. Combining the CDR3 with reference TRBV15 and TRBJ1-1 gives the whole variable domain DAMVIQNPRYQVTQFGKPVTLSCSQTLNHNVMYWYQQKSSQAPKLLFHYYDKDFNNEADTPDNFQSRRPNTSFCFLDIRSPGLGDTAMYLCATSRKKYQGTEAFFGQGTRLTVV.

J is TRBJ1-2 and V is TRBV28; no clear D. Germline assignment: CDR1 MDHEN and CDR2 SYDVKM. V lost 3 bases, J lost 1 base, and 18 bases lay in between. The CDR3 runs 17 residues. The CDR3 loop is CASSLRAGALNNYGYTF. The CDR3 DNA follows: TGTGCCAGCAGTTTGAGGGCAGGCGCCCTCAATAACTATGGCTACACCTTC.

The rearrangement links TRBV6-5 to TRBJ2-7; 7 positions agree with TRBD1. The germline V gene has CDR1 MNHEY and CDR2 SVGAGI. The CDR3 is 15 residues long. V gave up 0 bases and J gave up 0 bases; unmatched junction bases: 2. The CDR3 region is CASSYSGDSSYEQYF. CDR3 bases: TGTGCCAGCAGTTACTCAGGGGACAGCTCCTACGAGCAGTACTTC.

This clonotype has just a few counts. This chain joins TRBV5-6 and TRBJ2-1, with 10 bases lining up with TRBD2. CDR3 size: 17 residues. Trimming cost V 4 bases and J 0 bases; bases outside gene matches: 7. CDR1 and CDR2 (germline): SGHDT, YYEEEE. The CDR3 DNA follows: TGTGCCAGCAGCAGCCTTAGCGGGAGGAGCTCCTACAATGAGCAGTTCTTC. Protein sequence: CASSSLSGRSSYNEQFF.

Written as DNA, the CDR3 is TGTGCCAGCAGTTTCCGGGACAGACACTACGAGCAGTACTTC. This encodes CASSFRDRHYEQYF. The chain carries TRBV28 and TRBJ2-7, with TRBD1 matching over 7 bases. The ends lost 3 bases at V and 3 bases at J; junction bases unmatched: 5. The CDR3 consists of 14 residues. Germline-derived CDR1 and CDR2 are MDHEN and SYDVKM.

This chain uses TRBV5-1 with TRBJ2-7, with 7 bases lining up with TRBD1. Germline values: CDR1 SGHRS, CDR2 YFSETQ. Losses at the gene ends were 4 bases for V and 6 bases for J; bases not matched to a gene: 4. This CDR3 has 12 amino acids. The DNA for the CDR3 is TGCGCCAGCAGCCCCGACAGGGCCGAGCAGTACTTC. The encoded protein is CASSPDRAEQYF.

This clonotype was counted only a few times. The chain employs TRBV4-3 and TRBJ2-3; TRBD2 matches 10 bases. CDR3 length equals 19 residues. V was clipped by 0 bases and J by 4 bases; unmatched bases: 13. The germline V gene has CDR1 LGHNA and CDR2 YSLEER. The CDR3 sequence is CASSQEVPGGLAGADTQYF. The CDR3 DNA sequence: TGCGCCAGCAGCCAAGAAGTGCCGGGCGGGCTAGCGGGAGCAGATACGCAGTATTTT.

This clonotype appeared a few times. The chain is built from TRBV5-1 and TRBJ2-2; 9 bases are a match to TRBD2. This CDR3 region has 16 residues. Germline-derived CDR1 and CDR2 are SGHRS and YFSETQ. J gave up 4 bases and V 4 bases, and 8 bases lay outside the gene matches. DNA of the CDR3: TGCGCCAGCAGCCCCCCGGGACTAGCAGTCACCGGGGAGCTGTTTTTT. Its translation: CASSPPGLAVTGELFF.

The chain joins TRBV6-5 to TRBJ1-2; TRBD1 is a possible D gene (6 bases). Germline V gene data show CDR1 as MNHEY and CDR2 as SVGAGI. CDR3 length equals 14 residues. V was shortened by 6 bases and J by 8 bases, with 19 bases between the two germline ends. In DNA form, the CDR3 reads TGTGCCAGCAGAACCACAGACAGGTTCGGGGGCTACACCTTC. Residues: CASRTTDRFGGYTF.

This clonotype has ten or more counts. The chain uses TRBV29-1 and TRBJ2-5; 8 nucleotides match TRBD2. Germline CDR1 is SQVTM and CDR2 is ANQGSEA. The CDR3 loop spans 14 amino acids. V shed 4 bases, J shed 2 bases, and the junction held 6 bases outside the gene matches. The CDR3 is CSVAGGLAQETQYF. The CDR3 region has the DNA TGCAGCGTTGCCGGCGGACTAGCTCAAGAGACCCAGTACTTC.

This clonotype came up many times. V gene TRBV29-1 combines with J gene TRBJ2-7; 10 positions agree with TRBD2. CDR1 and CDR2 from the germline V gene are SQVTM and ANQGSEA. The junction had 10 bases not matched to a gene; V was cut back by 1 base and J by 4 bases. The CDR3 spans 16 residues. The CDR3 reads CSVEGGLAGEGYEQYF. The CDR3 DNA reads as TGCAGCGTTGAAGGGGGCCTAGCGGGAGAGGGGTACGAGCAGTACTTC.

Here the CDR3 DNA reads TGCGCCAGCAGCAGTGGACAGACGAACACTGAAGCTTTCTTT. This codes for CASSSGQTNTEAFF. The J gene is TRBJ1-1, the V gene TRBV5-1; TRBD1 is a possible D gene (6 bases). The V gene lost 4 bases and the J gene lost 1 base, with 11 bases spanning the gap. Per germline, CDR1 SGHRS and CDR2 YFSETQ. The CDR3 totals 14 residues.